Listed here are 16 T cell receptor beta chains from one sample, sequenced in a study of CD8+CD57+ T cells in acquired aplastic anemia (dated by TCRdb to between 2017 and 2018). Sequencing used an Illumina HiSeq 2000. TCR beta VDJ combination and CDR3 sequence profiling used genomic DNA as the template. TCRdb trimmed public reads at Q25 via fastp, called clones via MiXCR and kept in-frame beta chains. Every distinct CDR3 protein forms one entry, paired with its most common genes and DNA. This sample holds 260,000 or so distinct CDR3 sequences; about 80% were observed only once. About two fifths of the sample is in the top ten clones. The patients picked for sequencing were ones in whom flow cytometry had shown an expansion of CD8+CD57+ cells. The sequencing input was sorted CD4+, CD8+, or CD8+CD57+ T cells (not recorded which) from PBMCs. The source of these receptors is a human donor with aplastic anemia.

As for this clonotype: Germline is not matched at one junction end, which may reflect a read error. Here the CDR3 reads CASSLPGRPYEQYF. The CDR3 nucleotides read TGTGCCAGCAGCTTACCGGGCCGACCCTACGAGCAGTACTTT. The chain links TRBV15 to TRBJ2-7; D is unclear. CDR1 and CDR2 (germline): LNHNV, YYDKDF (reference sequence). The CDR3 is 14 residues long. Together with reference TRBV15 and TRBJ2-7, the CDR3 gives the full variable domain: DAMVIQNPRYQVTQFGKPVTLSCSQTLNHNVMYWYQQKSSQAPKLLFHYYDKDFNNEADTPDNFQSRRPNTSFCFLDIRSPGLGDTAMYLCASSLPGRPYEQYFGPGTRLTVT.

This clonotype was counted many times. With a much larger clone just one base away, this may be a read error. Because the CDR3 is missing its conserved closing phenylalanine or tryptophan, this is likely a read error. The chain carries TRBV7-9 and TRBJ2-3; the D is unclear. The CDR3 spans 13 residues. Trimming cost V 5 bases and J 2 bases, with 8 bases left between them. Germline CDR1 is SEHNR and CDR2 is FQNEAQ (reference sequence). CDR3 sequence (DNA): TGTGCCAGCAGCCCCCACGTCACAGATACGCAGTATCTT. Its protein product is CASSPHVTDTQYL.

The genes are TRBV2 and TRBJ2-7, with a weak D call TRBD2 (6 bases). Between the trimmed V and J ends, which lost 4 bases and 6 bases, there was a span of 22 bases. This CDR3 region has 16 residues. Germline V gene lookup returns CDR1 SNHLY and CDR2 FYNNEI. The CDR3 spells CASSALGSGEVAEQYV. In DNA, the CDR3 is TGTGCCAGCAGTGCACTGGGCTCGGGGGAGGTGGCCGAGCAGTACGTC.

The genes are TRBV10-3 and TRBJ1-2, with D unclear. CDR1 and CDR2 (germline): ENHRY, SYGVKD. V was cut by 0 bases and J by 2 bases, with 4 bases left in between. The CDR3 spans 13 residues. The CDR3 DNA is TGTGCCATCAGTGAGTCTGGGAACTATGGCTACACCTTC. This sequence encodes CAISESGNYGYTF.

The table lists this clonotype with a few counts. The V gene is TRBV10-3, the J gene TRBJ2-2; TRBD1 matches 7 bases. CDR1 and CDR2 from the germline V gene are ENHRY and SYGVKD. CDR3 length equals 15 residues. V trimming: 2 bases; J trimming: 3 bases; junction bases outside the gene matches: 3. The CDR3 nucleotides read TGTGCCATCAGTGAGGGGACAGTGGACACCGGGGAGCTGTTTTTT. Its protein product is CAISEGTVDTGELFF.

Points on this clonotype: The conserved phenylalanine or tryptophan is not found at the CDR3 terminus, so this likely reflects a read error. The limits of the CDR3 on the DNA are not certain, so only TCRdb's listed CDR3 is given. The chain has TRBV7-6 and TRBJ2-3. Ends included, the CDR3 has 14 residues. Germline CDR1 reads SGHVS; CDR2 reads FNYEAQ. The CDR3 sequence is CASSLAPTDTPYFV.

About this clonotype itself: At one end the junction does not follow the germline gene, possibly because of a read error. The chain recombines TRBV6-5 with TRBJ2-1, with D unresolved. Germline V gene lookup returns CDR1 MNHEY and CDR2 SVGAGI. There are 11 residues in the CDR3. The CDR3 region has the DNA TGTGCCACCAGTGACACCAATGAGCAGTTCTTC. Its translation: CATSDTNEQFF.

On this clonotype itself: Without the conserved terminal phenylalanine or tryptophan, this CDR3 likely stems from a read error. The chain combines TRBV24-1 with TRBJ2-5; 7 nucleotides agree with TRBD1. Germline CDR1 and CDR2: KGHDR and SFDVKD. With 4 bases clipped from V and 2 bases from J, the junction kept 15 bases outside the gene matches. The CDR3 runs to 18 residues. The CDR3 here is CATSDKKTGVGEQETQYL. CDR3 coding DNA: TGTGCCACCAGTGACAAGAAAACAGGGGTCGGAGAGCAAGAGACCCAGTACCTC.

The chain links TRBV7-2 to TRBJ2-7; 7 positions agree with TRBD1. J gave up 1 base and V 3 bases, and 12 bases lay outside the gene matches. Per the germline V gene, CDR1 is SGHTA and CDR2 is FQGNSA. The CDR3 has 17 amino acids. The CDR3 region is CASSFGLYGDRSYEQYF. The CDR3 bases are TGTGCCAGCAGCTTTGGACTTTACGGGGACAGATCCTACGAGCAGTACTTC.

The V call is TRBV7-2, the J call TRBJ2-7; 7 bases fit TRBD2. Trimming took 1 base from V and 2 from J; bases not matched to a gene: 5. Germline V gives CDR1 SGHTA, CDR2 FQGNSA. The CDR3 is 15 residues long. Here the CDR3 DNA reads TGTGCCAGCAGCTTAGTTGCGGGGGAAACCTACGAGCAGTACTTC. This codes for CASSLVAGETYEQYF.

This clonotype was detected a few times. The chain recombines TRBV5-4 with TRBJ2-1; perhaps TRBD2 as D (6 bases). CDR1 is SGHNT and CDR2 is YYREEE in the germline V gene (reference sequence). Trimming removed 2 bases from V and 8 bases from J, with 20 bases in between. The CDR3 contains 16 residues. The CDR3 loop is CASSFPSAGRSDEQFF. The CDR3 nucleotides are TGTGCCAGCAGCTTTCCTAGCGCAGGGAGGAGCGATGAGCAGTTCTTC.

The rearrangement links TRBV7-2 to TRBJ2-5, with 7 bases that match TRBD1. Germline values: CDR1 SGHTA, CDR2 FQGNSA. The CDR3 totals 15 residues. After removal of 4 bases from V and 14 bases from J, the junction contained 19 bases not matched to a gene. The CDR3 nucleotides read TGTGCCAGCAGCTCTAGTCCAGACGGGACAGCGCTCCACTACTTC. It is translated as CASSSSPDGTALHYF. Supplemented by reference TRBV7-2 and TRBJ2-5, the full variable domain reads GAGVSQSPSNKVTEKGKDVELRCDPISGHTALYWYRQSLGQGLEFLIYFQGNSAPDKSGLPSDRFSAERTGGSVSTLTIQRTQQEDSAVYLCASSSSPDGTALHYFGPGTRLLVL.

The V gene is TRBV29-1, the J gene TRBJ1-2; no firm D call. Per the germline V gene, CDR1 is SQVTM and CDR2 is ANQGSEA. Trimming cost V 7 bases and J 2 bases, with 8 bases left between them. CDR3 length: 11 amino acids. CDR3 in DNA: TGCAGCGGGTATTTCAACTATGGCTACACCTTC. This translates into CSGYFNYGYTF.

In the case of this clonotype: At one of its ends the junction is not consistent with the germline gene, which may arise from a read error. This chain connects TRBV7-8 to TRBJ1-2; D gene ambiguous. CDR3 length: 14 residues. CDR1 is SGHVS, CDR2 FQNEAQ, per germline. The CDR3 protein is CASSLAGGSDRHYF. DNA of the CDR3: TGTGCCAGCAGCTTAGCGGGAGGTTCCGATAGGCACTACTTC.

Concerning this clonotype itself: The conserved final phenylalanine or tryptophan is absent from the CDR3, which likely points to a read error. The gene calls are TRBV2 and TRBJ2-3; D is possibly TRBD1 or TRBD2 (5 bases each). Trimming cost V 8 bases and J 5 bases, with 14 bases left between them. This CDR3 has 13 amino acids. Germline-derived CDR1 and CDR2 are SNHLY and FYNNEI. In DNA form, the CDR3 reads TGTGCCAGCGGGGACGTGGGCCAAGATACGCAGTATTTG. It is translated as CASGDVGQDTQYL.

J is TRBJ2-6 and V is TRBV7-6, with unresolved D. The CDR3 is made up of 16 amino acids. Germline values: CDR1 SGHVS, CDR2 FNYEAQ. Trimming took 0 bases from V and 11 from J, leaving 17 bases between them. The CDR3 coding sequence is TGTGCCAGCAGCTTAGCGCCCAGCGACGCGCCCTACGTCCTGACTTTC. It specifies CASSLAPSDAPYVLTF. Full variable domain (remainder filled in from reference TRBV7-6 and TRBJ2-6): GAGVSQSPRYKVTKRGQDVALRCDPISGHVSLYWYRQALGQGPEFLTYFNYEAQQDKSGLPNDRFSAERPEGSISTLTIQRTEQRDSAMYRCASSLAPSDAPYVLTFGAGSRLTVL.